These 3 T cell receptor beta chains were all obtained from the same sample, sequenced in a study of Graves' ophthalmopathy and Graves' hyperthyroidism. Amplification from RNA transcripts yielded the TCR beta CDR3 regions. An initial RT-PCR round employing HTBI primers preceded a second-round multiplex PCR. TCRdb recomputed calls from the multiplex PCR reads with MiXCR, one row per CDR3 protein. This table has over 450,000 distinct CDR3 sequences, about 15% appearing once. Sequenced material: blood. These TCRs come from a woman aged 30 to 39 with Graves' ophthalmopathy.

This clonotype has ten or more counts. This chain uses TRBV2 with TRBJ2-2; 7 bases agree with TRBD1. CDR3 size: 13 residues. CDR1 and CDR2 (germline): SNHLY, FYNNEI. V shed 11 bases, J shed 3 bases, and the junction held 6 bases outside the gene matches. In nucleotides, the CDR3 is TGTGCCGGACGACAGGGAGACACCGGGGAGCTGTTTTTT. This translates into CAGRQGDTGELFF. The full variable domain, in which reference TRBV2 and TRBJ2-2 provide the parts outside the CDR3, is EPEVTQTPSHQVTQMGQEVILRCVPISNHLYFYWYRQILGQKVEFLVSFYNNEISEKSEIFDDQFSVERPDGSNFTLKIRSTKLEDSAMYFCAGRQGDTGELFFGEGSRLTVL.

Only one count was recorded for this clonotype. The chain carries TRBV6-5 and TRBJ1-6; D is ambiguous. V lost 4 bases to trimming and J lost 10 bases, with 17 bases between them. The CDR3 has 15 residues. CDR1 is MNHEY, CDR2 SVGAGI, per germline. CDR3 DNA sequence: TGTGCCAGCAGTTCCGCAGCCCCGACTCTCTCACCCCTCCACTTT. Translation: CASSSAAPTLSPLHF.

In its sample, this clonotype was seen many times. V gene TRBV12-3 or TRBV12-4 combines with J gene TRBJ1-2, with 8 bases that match TRBD1. J was trimmed by 5 bases and V by 6 bases; bases with no gene match: 8. This CDR3 has 14 residues. CDR3 protein: CASRPGGLGYGYTF. CDR3 DNA sequence: TGTGCCAGCAGGCCAGGGGGCCTGGGGTATGGCTACACCTTC.